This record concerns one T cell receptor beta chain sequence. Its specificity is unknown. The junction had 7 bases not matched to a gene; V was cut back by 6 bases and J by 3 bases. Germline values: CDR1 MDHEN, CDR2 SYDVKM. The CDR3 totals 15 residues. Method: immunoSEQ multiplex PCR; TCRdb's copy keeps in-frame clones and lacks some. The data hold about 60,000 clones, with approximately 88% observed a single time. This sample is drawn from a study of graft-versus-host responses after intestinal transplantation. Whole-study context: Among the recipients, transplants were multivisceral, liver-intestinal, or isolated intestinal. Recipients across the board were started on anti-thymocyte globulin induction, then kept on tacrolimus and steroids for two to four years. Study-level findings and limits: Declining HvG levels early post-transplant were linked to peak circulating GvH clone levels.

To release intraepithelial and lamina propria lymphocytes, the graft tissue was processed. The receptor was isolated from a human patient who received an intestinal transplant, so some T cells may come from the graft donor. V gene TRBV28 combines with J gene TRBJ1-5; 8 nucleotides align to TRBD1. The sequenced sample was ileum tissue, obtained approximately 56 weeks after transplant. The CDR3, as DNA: TGTGCCAGCAGCTGGGGACAGGTAAACAATCAGCCCCAGCATTTT. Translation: CASSWGQVNNQPQHF. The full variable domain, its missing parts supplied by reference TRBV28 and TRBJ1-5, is DVKVTQSSRYLVKRTGEKVFLECVQDMDHENMFWYRQDPGLGLRLIYFSYDVKMKEKGDIPEGYSVSREKKERFSLILESASTNQTSMYLCASSWGQVNNQPQHFGDGTRLSIL.